These 25 T cell receptor beta chains were all obtained from the same sample, sequenced in a study of T-cell reconstitution after alpha-beta-depleted transplantation in children (TCRdb year 2016). The receptor library was made with PCR. The sequencer listed for this sample is Illumina HiSeq 2500. To normalize quantification of the TCRbeta repertoire, the TCR libraries were built with molecular barcoding that relied on unique molecular identifiers. TCRdb reran the public reads through fastp at Q25 and MiXCR, keeping productive beta chains. Every distinct CDR3 protein forms one entry, paired with its most common genes and DNA. Across this sample there are 200,000 to 250,000 distinct CDR3 sequences, with around 12% seen only once. Roughly 2.8% of the sample rests with the top ten. The sample here was PBMCs from the stem cell graft donor, taken from the stem cell graft. These receptors were obtained from a human donor who donated a stem cell graft to a child with acute lymphoblastic leukemia.

This clonotype was counted at least ten times. The chain employs TRBV7-8 and TRBJ1-1; 7 bases match TRBD1. With 5 bases clipped from V and 8 bases from J, the junction kept 17 bases outside the gene matches. CDR1 is SGHVS and CDR2 is FQNEAQ in the germline V gene. CDR3 length: 16 residues. Here the CDR3 DNA reads TGTGCCAGCAGCCGGGGCGAGAGGGGGCTTTCCTCCGAAGCTTTCTTT. This encodes CASSRGERGLSSEAFF.

This clonotype was counted at least ten times. The chain joins TRBV5-5 to TRBJ2-2; maybe TRBD1 (5 bases). V was shortened by 1 base and J by 1 base, with 8 bases between the two germline ends. The V gene's germline CDR1 is SGHKS and CDR2 YYEKEE (reference sequence). CDR3 length equals 15 residues. The CDR3 DNA is TGTGCCAGCAGCTTGTGGCAGGGGAACACCGGGGAGCTGTTTTTT. This encodes CASSLWQGNTGELFF.

This clonotype showed up many times. In DNA, the CDR3 is TGTGCCAGCAGCGTAGGCCTCGGATCTTACACTGAAGCTTTCTTT. It encodes CASSVGLGSYTEAFF. This chain connects TRBV9 to TRBJ1-1; D unclear. V lost 0 bases to trimming and J lost 3 bases, with 12 bases between them. This CDR3 contains 15 residues. CDR1 and CDR2 (germline): SGDLS, YYNGEE.

In its sample, this clonotype was seen a few times. The chain is built from TRBV4-3 and TRBJ1-6; D not certain. The CDR3 runs to 17 residues. The germline V and J ends were trimmed by 0 bases and 7 bases, with 16 bases remaining between them. Germline CDR1 is LGHNA and CDR2 is YSLEER. Written as DNA, the CDR3 is TGCGCCAGCAGCCAAGAAAGGTATTTGGGCCCGAATTCACCCCTCCACTTT. Translated, it gives CASSQERYLGPNSPLHF.

There are many counts of this clonotype. The V call is TRBV15, the J call TRBJ2-5; D is unclear. Germline V lookup: CDR1 LNHNV, CDR2 YYDKDF (reference sequence). The V end was cut by 1 base, the J end by 5 bases, with 5 bases between. The CDR3 consists of 12 residues. For the CDR3, the DNA is TGTGCCACCAGCAGAGGACGGGAGACCCAGTACTTC. Translation gives CATSRGRETQYF.

This clonotype was observed many times. The chain has TRBV25-1 and TRBJ2-4; 7 bases line up with TRBD1. The CDR3 has 14 residues. Germline V gene data show CDR1 as MGHDK and CDR2 as SYGVNS. The ends lost 5 bases at V and 1 base at J; junction bases unmatched: 2. The DNA of the CDR3 is TGTGCCAGCAGTACGACAGGGGCCAAAAACATTCAGTACTTC. Encoded protein: CASSTTGAKNIQYF.

As to this clonotype: A single base separates this from a much larger clone, so it may be a read error. The CDR3 region is CAGSSREGLYEQYF. CDR3 coding DNA: TGTGCCGGCAGTTCGCGGGAGGGCCTATACGAGCAGTACTTC. The chain links TRBV27 to TRBJ2-7, with 9 bases fitting TRBD2. Germline CDR1 and CDR2: MNHEY and SMNVEV (reference sequence). The CDR3 has 14 amino acids.

This clonotype appeared many times. This chain joins TRBV7-9 and TRBJ2-2, with D unresolved. This CDR3 region has 14 residues. CDR1 is SEHNR and CDR2 is FQNEAQ in the germline V gene (reference sequence). V lost 5 bases and J lost 1, with 8 bases in between. CDR3 in amino acids: CASSPVLNTGELFF. The DNA for the CDR3 is TGTGCCAGCAGCCCTGTCCTGAACACCGGGGAGCTGTTTTTT.

The table lists this clonotype with many counts. The V call is TRBV28, the J call TRBJ1-2, with a tentative D call TRBD1 (5 bases). Germline assignment: CDR1 MDHEN and CDR2 SYDVKM. The CDR3 extends over 15 amino acids. V was shortened by 4 bases and J by 3 bases, with 15 bases between the two germline ends. CDR3 coding DNA: TGTGCCAGCAGTTCTCTCTACGGGGGGGACTATGGCTACACCTTC. Its protein is CASSSLYGGDYGYTF.

This clonotype appeared many times. V is TRBV20-1 and J is TRBJ1-1, with 8 bases matching TRBD1. The CDR3 has 14 amino acids. The ends lost 0 bases at V and 1 base at J; junction bases unmatched: 1. Looked up from germline, CDR1 is DFQATT and CDR2 is SNEGSKA (reference sequence). DNA for the CDR3: TGCAGTGCTAGAGACGGGACAGGGAACACTGAAGCTTTCTTT. Translating gives CSARDGTGNTEAFF.

Many counts were recorded for this clonotype. The CDR3 loop reads CASSYSGHAGGYTF. CDR3 bases: TGTGCCAGCAGTTACTCCGGCCACGCAGGTGGCTACACCTTC. The gene calls are TRBV6-2 or TRBV6-3 and TRBJ1-2; D remains ambiguous. The CDR3 extends over 14 amino acids. Germline assignment: CDR1 MNHEY and CDR2 SVGEGT. V lost 0 bases and J lost 7, with 12 bases in between.

This clonotype occurred many times. The chain joins TRBV12-3 or TRBV12-4 to TRBJ1-1; D not resolved. V was cut by 3 bases and J by 0 bases, with 11 bases left in between. The CDR3 loop spans 15 amino acids. The CDR3: CASSFRREMNTEAFF. In nucleotides, the CDR3 is TGTGCCAGCAGTTTTAGACGGGAAATGAACACTGAAGCTTTCTTT.

There are many counts of this clonotype. The chain couples TRBV27 to TRBJ2-4, with 10 positions matching TRBD1. This CDR3 has 15 amino acids. Germline V gene data show CDR1 as MNHEY and CDR2 as SMNVEV (reference sequence). V lost 4 bases and J lost 6; bases outside the gene matches: 6. CDR3 bases: TGTGCCAGCAGTTCCTTGGACAGGGGGGTAAACATTCAGTACTTC. Translation: CASSSLDRGVNIQYF.

The sample holds many counts of this clonotype. The chain combines TRBV2 with TRBJ1-2; D remains ambiguous. Trimming removed 6 bases at V and 8 bases at J, with 22 bases between. The CDR3 extends over 15 amino acids. Looked up from germline, CDR1 is SNHLY and CDR2 is FYNNEI. The CDR3 DNA reads TGTGCCAGCAGATTAGGAGCCGCGGCTTTGGGAGGCTACACCTTC. Encoded protein: CASRLGAAALGGYTF.

This clonotype was seen ten or more times. The V call is TRBV20-1, the J call TRBJ2-3; D is unresolved. This CDR3 region has 13 residues. The V end was cut by 5 bases, the J end by 6 bases, with 15 bases between. The germline V gene encodes CDR1 DFQATT and CDR2 SNEGSKA (reference sequence). The CDR3 DNA sequence: TGCAGTGCTCAAACCACAGACGGGGATACGCAGTATTTT. Its protein product is CSAQTTDGDTQYF.

There are many counts of this clonotype. This rearrangement joins TRBV5-1 to TRBJ2-3; TRBD1 is a possible D gene (6 bases). Deletions cut 5 bases from V and 3 bases from J, with 16 bases between. This CDR3 has 15 residues. Germline V gene sequence: CDR1 SGHRS, CDR2 YFSETQ. CDR3 in amino acids: CASRVDSGRTDTQYF. Here the CDR3 DNA reads TGCGCCAGCAGGGTGGACAGTGGTCGAACAGATACGCAGTATTTT.

The sample holds many counts of this clonotype. The rearrangement links TRBV28 to TRBJ1-1; D is possibly TRBD1 (5 bases). V lost 3 bases, J lost 1 base, and 12 bases lay in between. Germline loops: CDR1 MDHEN, CDR2 SYDVKM. The CDR3 runs to 15 residues. The CDR3 coding sequence is TGTGCCAGCAGTTTGGTTGGGGCCCCGAACACTGAAGCTTTCTTT. It codes for CASSLVGAPNTEAFF. The whole variable domain, remainder taken from reference TRBV28 and TRBJ1-1, is DVKVTQSSRYLVKRTGEKVFLECVQDMDHENMFWYRQDPGLGLRLIYFSYDVKMKEKGDIPEGYSVSREKKERFSLILESASTNQTSMYLCASSLVGAPNTEAFFGQGTRLTVV.

The table lists this clonotype with many counts. The rearrangement links TRBV20-1 to TRBJ2-1; D might be TRBD2 (5 bases). The CDR3 covers 13 residues. Trimming shortened V by 3 bases and J by 8 bases, and 14 bases separated the two germline ends. Germline V gives CDR1 DFQATT, CDR2 SNEGSKA (reference sequence). The CDR3 reads CSASSTSSDEQFF. CDR3 nucleotides: TGCAGTGCTAGTAGTACTAGTTCGGATGAGCAGTTCTTC.

This clonotype was seen ten or more times. This chain links TRBV7-9 with TRBJ1-1, with a possible D match to TRBD1 (5 bases). CDR3 length: 16 residues. V gave up 0 bases and J gave up 4 bases, with 15 bases separating them. In germline, CDR1 is SEHNR, CDR2 FQNEAQ (reference sequence). In DNA form, the CDR3 reads TGTGCCAGCAGCTTAGCCAGGGCGGGTGTTAGCACTGAAGCTTTCTTT. This translates into CASSLARAGVSTEAFF.

V gene TRBV4-3 combines with J gene TRBJ2-7; D possibly corresponds to TRBD2 (6 bases). The CDR3 is made up of 13 amino acids. V lost 4 bases and J 6 bases, leaving 13 bases between the germline ends. Per germline, CDR1 LGHNA and CDR2 YSLEER. The CDR3 DNA sequence: TGCGCCAGCAGCCGGGGAGGTCTAAGCGAGCAGTACTTC. It yields the protein CASSRGGLSEQYF.

This clonotype was counted ten times or more. This sequence joins TRBV10-3 and TRBJ1-2; D call uncertain. Germline V gene lookup returns CDR1 ENHRY and CDR2 SYGVKD. The V end was cut by 1 base, the J end by 5 bases, with 8 bases between. There are 13 residues in the CDR3. In DNA, the CDR3 is TGTGCCATCAGTGAGTATGGAGAATATGGCTACACCTTC. It specifies CAISEYGEYGYTF.

At least ten counts were recorded for this clonotype. The V call is TRBV20-1, the J call TRBJ2-7; 7 bases line up with TRBD2. From germline, CDR1 is DFQATT and CDR2 SNEGSKA (reference sequence). J lost 1 base, V lost 3 bases, and 12 bases had no gene match. The CDR3 runs to 16 residues. This CDR3 is CSARLSLGGRSYEQYF. The CDR3 DNA is TGCAGTGCTAGGTTATCTCTGGGCGGGAGATCCTACGAGCAGTACTTC.

This clonotype was seen repeatedly, ten times or more. The chain uses TRBV5-1 and TRBJ1-2; D possibly corresponds to TRBD1 (6 bases). The V and J ends lost 1 base and 0 bases respectively, with 7 bases between them. CDR3 size: 14 residues. Per the germline V gene, CDR1 is SGHRS and CDR2 is YFSETQ. The CDR3 reads CASSLTGPNYGYTF. The CDR3 region has the DNA TGCGCCAGCAGCTTGACAGGGCCTAACTATGGCTACACCTTC.

In its sample, this clonotype was seen many times. The gene calls are TRBV29-1 and TRBJ1-3, with D possibly matching TRBD1 (5 bases). Looked up from germline, CDR1 is SQVTM and CDR2 is ANQGSEA. V was clipped by 0 bases and J by 3 bases, with 12 bases between them. The CDR3 has 15 amino acids. The CDR3 coding sequence is TGCAGCGTTGAAGATAATAGGGGAATTGGAAACACCATATATTTT. Translated, it gives CSVEDNRGIGNTIYF.

This clonotype came up many times. The chain employs TRBV5-1 and TRBJ2-2; no firm D call. Germline lookup yields CDR1 SGHRS and CDR2 YFSETQ. The CDR3 contains 14 residues. Trimming left V 0 bases short and J 0 bases short, with 3 bases between. In DNA, the CDR3 is TGCGCCAGCAGCTTGGACACGAACACCGGGGAGCTGTTTTTT. Protein: CASSLDTNTGELFF.